The rows below give T cell receptor beta chains drawn from one sample of a study of CD8+CD57+ T cells in acquired aplastic anemia. TCRdb passed the reads through MiXCR, listing each CDR3 protein once. The sample has 250,000 to 300,000 distinct CDR3 sequences, roughly 59% seen once; the top ten hold 1% to 1.5%. Material for sequencing was sorted CD4+, CD8+, or CD8+CD57+ T cells (not recorded which) from PBMCs. These receptors were taken from a human donor with aplastic anemia. Each CDR3 is given with its conserved first and last residue. A D gene is named only where the DNA matches it firmly. Size values are once, few and many counts, or a class for expanded clones, and some rows have none.

v_gene,d_gene,abundance,j_gene,CDR3aa,CDR3nt
TRBV18,TRBD2,many,TRBJ2-7,CASSPRNGGVSYEQYF,TGTGCCAGCTCACCACGCAACGGGGGGGTGAGCTACGAGCAGTACTTC
TRBV15,.,.,TRBJ1-2,CATSRIGDSYGYTF,TGTGCCACCAGCAGGATCGGGGATAGCTATGGCTACACCTTC
TRBV20-1,.,few,TRBJ1-1,CSALAGRETEAFF,TGCAGTGCCCTGGCGGGGCGGGAGACTGAAGCTTTCTTT
TRBV2,TRBD2,many,TRBJ2-5,CASSMGLEETQYF,TGTGCCAGCAGTATGGGACTAGAAGAGACCCAGTACTTC
TRBV7-2,TRBD1,.,TRBJ1-2,CASSSRQGPSGYTF,TGTGCCAGCAGCTCCCGACAGGGCCCTTCGGGCTACACCTTC
TRBV2,TRBD1,.,TRBJ2-5,CASSEGQGPGETQYF,TGTGCCAGCAGTGAGGGACAGGGGCCGGGAGAGACCCAGTACTTC
TRBV5-1,TRBD2,many,TRBJ2-3,CASSSSASGSTDTQYF,TGCGCCAGCAGCTCCTCCGCTAGCGGGAGCACAGATACGCAGTATTTT
TRBV12-3/TRBV12-4,.,.,TRBJ1-2,CASSSPRGAFDYGYTF,TGTGCCAGCAGTTCCCCTCGCGGGGCCTTCGACTATGGCTACACCTTC
TRBV7-9,.,.,TRBJ2-2,CASSLSGGNTGELSW,TGTGCCAGCAGCTTATCGGGCGGGAACACCGGGGAGCTGTCTTGG
TRBV5-1,.,.,TRBJ2-5,CASSSGGTVETQYF,TGTGCCAGCAGCAGCGGCGGGACAGTAGAGACCCAGTACTTC
TRBV24-1,.,many,TRBJ2-3,CATAGSTDTQYF,TGTGCCACCGCAGGAAGCACAGATACGCAGTATTTT
TRBV9,.,.,TRBJ1-1,CASSVNGRPNTEAFF,TGTGCCAGCAGCGTAAACGGGAGACCGAACACTGAAGCTTTCTTT
TRBV29-1,TRBD1,few,TRBJ1-5,CSVGDRGSNQPQHF,TGCAGCGTTGGGGACAGGGGATCGAATCAGCCCCAGCATTTT
TRBV7-8,.,.,TRBJ2-6,CASSGGHPFDSGANVLTF,TGTGCCAGCAGCGGTGGACATCCCTTTGACTCTGGGGCCAACGTCCTGACTTTC
TRBV19,TRBD2,many,TRBJ2-3,CASRTSGTATDTQYF,TGTGCCAGCCGGACTAGCGGGACCGCCACAGATACGCAGTATTTT
TRBV20-1,TRBD2,.,TRBJ2-1,CSADYGAWEGNNEQFF,TGCAGTGCAGATTACGGGGCCTGGGAGGGGAACAATGAGCAGTTCTTC
TRBV7-3,.,.,TRBJ1-2,CASNAGGAHYGYTF,TGTGCCAGCAACGCGGGGGGCGCACACTATGGCTACACCTTC
TRBV7-9,TRBD2,.,TRBJ2-7,CASTRGGLGANEQYF,TGTGCCAGCACTCGGGGGGGACTAGGAGCAAACGAGCAGTACTTC
TRBV25-1,TRBD2,few,TRBJ2-6,CASSAGGNSGANVLTF,TGTGCCAGCAGTGCCGGGGGGAACTCTGGGGCCAACGTCCTGACTTTC
TRBV7-8,.,once,TRBJ2-2,CASSFRGANTGELFF,TGTGCCAGCAGCTTCCGGGGAGCGAACACCGGGGAGCTGTTTTTT
TRBV6-6,.,.,TRBJ1-1,CASSYSAGRGTEAFF,TGTGCCAGCAGTTACAGTGCAGGGAGAGGAACTGAAGCTTTCTTT
TRBV20-1,TRBD1,many,TRBJ1-2,CSASDRGPNYGYTF,TGCAGTGCTAGTGACAGGGGACCAAACTATGGCTACACCTTC
TRBV2,.,.,TRBJ2-3,CASSRARGNEQYF,TGTGCCAGCAGTCGAGCGCGGGGAAATGAGCAGTATTTT
TRBV7-2,.,.,TRBJ1-5,CASSLVRAGYQPQHF,TGTGCCAGCAGCTTAGTACGGGCAGGATATCAGCCCCAGCATTTT
TRBV20-1,TRBD2,.,TRBJ2-2,CSASSPSGTGELFF,TGCAGTGCTAGCTCCCCTAGCGGCACCGGGGAGCTGTTTTTT
TRBV10-1,TRBD2,.,TRBJ2-1,CARGTSGSGSEQFF,TGCGCCAGGGGGACTAGCGGGAGTGGAAGTGAGCAGTTCTTC
TRBV7-9,.,.,TRBJ2-1,CASSLGWHEQFF,TGTGCCAGCAGCTTAGGGTGGCATGAGCAGTTCTTC
TRBV10-3,.,.,TRBJ2-5,CAISAAEGGETQYF,TGTGCCATCAGTGCAGCAGAGGGTGGGGAGACCCAGTACTTC
TRBV7-9,TRBD1,.,TRBJ1-2,CASSFGQEGYTF,TGTGCCAGCAGCTTTGGACAGGAGGGCTACACCTTC
TRBV5-5,TRBD2,once,TRBJ2-1,CASSPGGAHEQFF,TGTGCCAGCAGTCCCGGGGGGGCCCATGAGCAGTTCTTC
TRBV20-1,TRBD1,.,TRBJ1-2,CSAKRQGANYGYTF,TGCAGTGCTAAAAGACAGGGTGCTAACTATGGCTACACCTTC
TRBV20-1,TRBD2,.,TRBJ2-3,CSASVAGVDTQYF,TGCAGTGCCTCCGTGGCGGGGGTAGATACGCAGTATTTT
TRBV3-1,.,.,TRBJ2-7,CASSQDGSRIQF,TGTGCCAGCAGCCAGGATGGGAGCCGAATCCAGTTC
TRBV7-8,TRBD1,few,TRBJ2-7,CASSPRDSVYEQYF,TGTGCCAGCAGCCCCCGGGACAGCGTCTACGAGCAGTACTTC
TRBV5-5,TRBD1,.,TRBJ2-7,CASSLDWGTGDLYSYEQYF,TGTGCCAGCAGCTTGGATTGGGGGACAGGGGACCTATACTCCTACGAGCAGTACTTC
TRBV5-1,.,.,TRBJ2-2,CASSLGPADDRAGELFF,TGCGCCAGCAGCCTGGGGCCAGCCGATGATCGTGCCGGGGAGCTGTTTTTT
TRBV19,.,.,TRBJ2-1,CASSREAGTYNEQFF,TGTGCCAGTAGTCGGGAAGCGGGTACCTACAATGAGCAGTTCTTC
TRBV7-9,.,.,TRBJ2-7,CASSLGPWEQYF,TGTGCCAGCAGTTTGGGGCCGTGGGAGCAGTACTTC
TRBV20-1,TRBD2,few,TRBJ2-5,CSARVLAGGRETQYF,TGCAGTGCTAGAGTCCTAGCGGGGGGGCGAGAGACCCAGTACTTC
TRBV20-1,TRBD2,.,TRBJ2-3,CSAPGTSFKDTQYF,TGCAGTGCCCCCGGGACTAGTTTCAAAGATACGCAGTATTTT
TRBV19,.,.,TRBJ2-7,CASSSDGGEQYF,TGTGCCAGTAGTAGCGACGGGGGCGAGCAGTACTTC
TRBV25-1,TRBD1,.,TRBJ2-5,CASSLQDRGQETQYF,TGTGCCAGCAGTCTACAGGACAGGGGCCAAGAGACCCAGTACTTC
TRBV24-1,TRBD1,.,TRBJ1-2,CATSDPVVGQGFYGYTF,TGTGCCACCAGTGACCCCGTTGTGGGACAGGGATTCTATGGCTACACCTTC
TRBV2,.,.,TRBJ2-3,CASSEGAGLADTQYF,TGTGCCAGCAGTGAAGGTGCAGGACTCGCAGATACGCAGTATTTT
TRBV5-1,TRBD1,.,TRBJ2-3,CASSWGQAGDTQYF,TGCGCCAGCAGCTGGGGACAGGCTGGAGATACGCAGTATTTT
TRBV6-1,.,many,TRBJ2-3,CASSDPFGGTDTQYF,TGTGCCAGCAGTGACCCTTTCGGGGGCACAGATACGCAGTATTTT
TRBV7-2,.,many,TRBJ2-3,CATRVSSGSSTQYF,TGTGCCACCAGGGTCTCCAGCGGGTCATCTACGCAGTATTTT
TRBV2,.,many,TRBJ1-1,CASSEKARGWDTEAFF,TGTGCCAGCAGTGAAAAGGCTCGGGGCTGGGACACTGAAGCTTTCTTT
TRBV10-1,.,.,TRBJ2-1,CAISERSSDAPYNEQFF,TGCGCCATCAGTGAGAGGTCTAGCGATGCCCCCTACAATGAGCAGTTCTTC
TRBV7-2,.,.,TRBJ2-7,CASSFSEYYEQYF,TGTGCCAGCAGCTTCTCGGAATATTACGAGCAGTACTTC
TRBV24-1,.,many,TRBJ1-2,CATSDSAVNYGYTF,TGTGCCACCAGTGATTCGGCAGTAAACTATGGCTACACCTTC
TRBV15,.,.,TRBJ2-5,CATSRENLNQETQYF,TGTGCCACCAGCAGAGAGAACCTAAACCAAGAGACCCAGTACTTC
TRBV7-3,TRBD2,few,TRBJ2-7,CASSRSGGAYEQYF,TGTGCCAGCAGCCGTAGCGGGGGGGCATACGAGCAGTACTTC
TRBV20-1,TRBD1,many,TRBJ2-1,CSVTGSGGNEQFF,TGCAGTGTTACTGGTTCAGGGGGCAATGAGCAGTTCTTC
TRBV20-1,.,.,TRBJ2-1,CSANGGIPYNEQFF,TGCAGTGCTAACGGGGGTATTCCCTACAATGAGCAGTTCTTC